This is a list of T cell receptor beta chains from one sample in a study of response to subunit inactivated influenza vaccine. TCRdb itself ran the RT-PCR reads through MiXCR, one entry per CDR3 protein. The table includes roughly 630,000 distinct CDR3 sequences, about 14% detected once. Sequenced here: PBMCs from blood, sampled around two weeks before vaccination. These receptors were taken from a man over 45 who received an inactivated influenza vaccine. Each CDR3 is given with its conserved first and last residue. Clone size is shown for a subset of rows, as once, few, many or a class of expanded clone.

size | V | length | CDR3
few | TRBV12-3/TRBV12-4 | 14 | CASSPPGGEETQYF
NA | TRBV20-1 | 16 | CSARSGGVSRSNEQFF
NA | TRBV29-1 | 13 | CSAVSGAPYEQYF
many | TRBV5-6 | 13 | CASSLQGYQPQHF
few | TRBV7-8 | 16 | CASSASPRGGTYEQYF
NA | TRBV5-5 | 15 | CASSRERGPYNEQYF
NA | TRBV29-1 | 12 | CSGDTGPHEQFF
many | TRBV16 | 13 | CASSQFSSGRRVF
NA | TRBV29-1 | 13 | CSVGVANTGELFF
NA | TRBV4-2 | 15 | CASSQVNRGDQPQHF
few | TRBV20-1 | 15 | CSASGTSHGRTEAFF
few | TRBV7-9 | 16 | CASSLARTGAEETQYF
few | TRBV11-2 | 20 | CASSLVAGQEPKSSYNEQFF
many | TRBV4-3 | 11 | CASSQGYGYTF
few | TRBV6-6 | 13 | CASRPDRVLEAFF
NA | TRBV29-1 | 14 | CSAQGGQKTGELFF
many | TRBV4-3 | 16 | CASSRTPGQGLEKLFF
many | TRBV6-1 | 14 | CASSEFGTHYEQYF
NA | TRBV7-3 | 17 | CASSRFGGASGTDTQYF
NA | TRBV2 | 14 | CASSPTGGIQPQHF
few | TRBV5-4 | 15 | CASSLSGTRALEQYF
NA | TRBV5-1 | 15 | CASSYLLTGVDTQYF
few | TRBV9 | 19 | CASSVGVVASWGGSYEQYF
many | TRBV12-3/TRBV12-4 | 15 | CASSLSGRGTDTQYF
few | TRBV27 | 10 | CASGRYEQYF
few | TRBV6-6 | 13 | CASIDRGSYEQYF
NA | TRBV18 | 14 | CASSPGIDTGELFF
NA | TRBV20-1 | 15 | CSARGRSGSYNEQFF
few | TRBV6-5 | 13 | CASSYDHGAEAFF
few | TRBV9 | 14 | CASSPTWGYNEQFF
once | TRBV7-2 | 17 | CASSLWPSGRDTGELFF
few | TRBV2 | 15 | CASSGTGGGGQPQHF
few | TRBV18 | 11 | CASSSGAEAFF
many | TRBV2 | 15 | CASSEAGQGTDTQYF
NA | TRBV27 | 15 | CASSLGVRGANVLTF
NA | TRBV6-5 | 15 | CASSYSSSGRAKQFF
NA | TRBV30 | 14 | CAWSPPTGRYGYTF
NA | TRBV6-1 | 14 | CASSPRMVGYEQYF
few | TRBV6-1 | 14 | CASSDTGKGYEQYF
few | TRBV6-2/TRBV6-3 | 17 | CASSRFYSGTTYNEQFF
few | TRBV5-1 | 16 | CASSPLGGRLYNEQFF
NA | TRBV28 | 14 | CASTPHGSGETQYF
many | TRBV29-1 | 13 | CSVATLMNTEAFF
NA | TRBV7-2 | 15 | CASRWGTVGTYEQYF
NA | TRBV2 | 14 | CASSGQGVSYEQYF
NA | TRBV20-1 | 12 | CSKTIGTDTQYF
many | TRBV28 | 13 | CASNPTGKNIQYF
few | TRBV29-1 | 16 | CSVEDRGTGNTGELFF
many | TRBV7-9 | 13 | CASSPSWGDEQFF
few | TRBV29-1 | 13 | CSVEDPVGNTIYF
once | TRBV20-1 | 14 | CSARDVVGAETQYF
few | TRBV5-6 | 14 | CASSFRTGWNIQYF
few | TRBV28 | 10 | CASSSTTQYF